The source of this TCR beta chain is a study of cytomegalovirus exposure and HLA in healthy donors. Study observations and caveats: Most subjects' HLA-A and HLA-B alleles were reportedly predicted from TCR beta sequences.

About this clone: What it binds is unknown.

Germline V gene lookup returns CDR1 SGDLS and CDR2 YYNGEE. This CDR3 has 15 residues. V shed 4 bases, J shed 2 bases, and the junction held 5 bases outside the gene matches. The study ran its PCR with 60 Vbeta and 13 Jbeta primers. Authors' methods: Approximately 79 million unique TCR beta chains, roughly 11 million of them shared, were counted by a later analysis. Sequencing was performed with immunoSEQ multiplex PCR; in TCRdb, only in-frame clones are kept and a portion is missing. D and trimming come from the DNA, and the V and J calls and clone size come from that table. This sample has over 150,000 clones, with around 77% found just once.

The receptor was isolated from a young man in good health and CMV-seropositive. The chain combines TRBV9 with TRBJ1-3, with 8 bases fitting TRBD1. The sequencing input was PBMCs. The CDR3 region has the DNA TGTGCCAGCAGCCCACTCAGGGGGCCTGGAAACACCATATATTTT. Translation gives CASSPLRGPGNTIYF.